This is a list of T cell receptor beta chains from one sample in a study of blood T cell repertoires in COVID-19. Assay: immunoSEQ multiplex PCR; the TCRdb copy retains only in-frame clones and omits some. The sample carries 200,000 to 250,000 clones, 65% to 90% recorded once. Sequenced input: peripheral blood. These TCRs come from a man aged 45 to 65 with acute or convalescent COVID-19. Both conserved end residues are part of each CDR3. A D gene is named only where the DNA matches it firmly. Expanded clones get a size class; other rows say once, few or many, or leave the size out.

TRBJ2-7,TRBV29-1,.,TRBD1,CSAMGRQGVSYEQYF,TGCAGCGCCATGGGCCGACAGGGGGTATCCTACGAGCAGTACTTC
TRBJ2-7,TRBV30,.,TRBD1,CAWSTGGYYEQYF,TGTGCCTGGAGTACAGGGGGTTACTACGAGCAGTACTTC
TRBJ1-3,TRBV2,.,.,CASSAEGAGNTIYF,TGTGCCAGCAGTGCCGAGGGGGCTGGAAACACCATATATTTT
TRBJ1-4,TRBV5-1,.,TRBD1,CASSDRGRVFVKLFF,TGCGCCAGCAGTGACAGGGGCCGAGTTTTTGTCAAACTGTTTTTT
TRBJ1-1,TRBV5-1,.,.,CASSLAFTGFSTEAFF,TGCGCCAGCAGCTTGGCTTTTACAGGGTTCTCCACTGAAGCTTTCTTT
TRBJ1-2,TRBV3-1/TRBV3-2,.,.,CASSQVDYGYTF,TGTGCCAGCAGCCAAGTCGACTATGGCTACACCTTC
TRBJ1-6,TRBV19,many,TRBD1,CASSITDRESPLHF,TGTGCCAGTAGTATAACGGACAGGGAGTCACCCCTCCACTTT
TRBJ1-3,TRBV30,.,.,CAWSGSYREGGNTIYF,TGTGCCTGGAGTGGGAGTTACAGGGAGGGTGGAAACACCATATATTTT
TRBJ2-7,TRBV6-2/TRBV6-3,.,TRBD1,CASSYADRGNEQYF,TGTGCCAGCAGTTACGCCGACAGGGGAAACGAGCAGTACTTC
TRBJ1-3,TRBV19,.,TRBD1,CASSIRGPTGVDSGNTIYF,TGTGCCAGTAGTATAAGAGGGCCGACAGGGGTCGACTCTGGAAACACCATATATTTT
TRBJ1-2,TRBV14,.,.,CASSLDEVGYGYTF,TGTGCCAGCAGCTTAGATGAGGTTGGCTATGGCTACACCTTC
TRBJ2-1,TRBV30,once,.,CAWSRVPSYNEQFF,TGTGCCTGGAGCCGCGTGCCCTCCTACAATGAGCAGTTCTTC
TRBJ2-7,TRBV5-1,few,TRBD1,CASSLWDRVGYEQYF,TGCGCCAGCAGCTTGTGGGACAGGGTGGGCTACGAGCAGTACTTC
TRBJ1-6,TRBV7-9,.,.,CASSLVQNSPLHF,TGTGCCAGCAGCTTAGTCCAGAATTCACCCCTCCACTTT
TRBJ1-3,TRBV19,.,TRBD1,CASSTRQGGTGNTIYF,TGTGCCAGTAGTACTCGACAGGGTGGTACTGGAAACACCATATATTTT
TRBJ2-1,TRBV14,.,.,CASSYGGGRANEQFF,TGTGCCAGCAGCTACGGAGGGGGCCGAGCCAATGAGCAGTTCTTC
TRBJ2-7,TRBV7-6,.,.,CASSLSGWGSYEQYF,TGTGCCAGCAGCTTGAGCGGGTGGGGCTCCTACGAGCAGTACTTC
TRBJ2-7,TRBV30,.,.,CAWSRAGSREQYF,TGTGCCTGGAGTAGGGCAGGGTCGAGGGAGCAGTACTTC
TRBJ2-5,TRBV6-5,.,.,CASSRGRGETQYF,TGTGCCAGCAGTAGGGGGAGAGGGGAGACCCAGTACTTC
TRBJ2-7,TRBV7-3,.,.,CASSSSRGSEQYF,TGTGCCAGCAGCTCCTCAAGGGGGTCCGAGCAGTACTTC
TRBJ1-1,TRBV30,once,TRBD1,CAWGQGQGNTEAFF,TGTGCCTGGGGACAGGGACAGGGAAACACTGAAGCTTTCTTT
TRBJ1-1,TRBV27,few,.,CASSVQTGEAFF,TGTGCCAGCAGTGTACAGACAGGTGAAGCTTTCTTT
TRBJ1-1,TRBV3-1/TRBV3-2,.,TRBD1,CASSRRDRGLQNTEAFF,TGTGCCAGCAGCCGCCGGGACAGGGGGCTCCAGAACACTGAAGCTTTCTTT
TRBJ2-1,TRBV2,.,.,CARDKANNEQFF,TGTGCCAGGGACAAAGCAAACAATGAGCAGTTCTTC
TRBJ1-1,TRBV15,.,TRBD1,CATSRGGQLLNTEAFF,TGTGCCACCAGCAGAGGGGGACAGCTACTGAACACTGAAGCTTTCTTT
TRBJ2-3,TRBV5-6,.,.,CASSLRSGGTDTQYF,TGTGCCAGCAGCTTGAGGTCAGGGGGCACAGATACGCAGTATTTT
TRBJ2-7,TRBV3-1/TRBV3-2,.,.,CASSQLGKKPYEQYF,TGTGCCAGCAGCCAACTCGGGAAGAAGCCCTACGAGCAGTACTTC
TRBJ1-1,TRBV6-5,.,.,CASSHPGRTEAFF,TGTGCCAGCAGCCACCCAGGGAGGACTGAAGCTTTCTTT
TRBJ2-5,TRBV5-1,.,.,CASSFAGNQETQYF,TGCGCCAGCAGCTTCGCCGGGAACCAAGAGACCCAGTACTTC
TRBJ1-5,TRBV10-2,.,.,CASSQGPNQPQHF,TGCGCCAGCAGCCAGGGCCCAAATCAGCCCCAGCATTTT
TRBJ1-2,TRBV19,once,TRBD1,CASNGQGDYGYTF,TGTGCCAGTAATGGACAGGGAGATTATGGCTACACCTTC
TRBJ1-2,TRBV9,once,TRBD1,CASSADRDRGRGYTF,TGCGCCAGCAGCGCCGACCGGGACAGGGGGCGTGGCTACACCTTC
TRBJ2-7,TRBV2,.,.,CASLGSRADYEQYF,TGTGCCAGCCTGGGTTCCAGGGCAGACTACGAGCAGTACTTC
TRBJ1-1,TRBV10-2,.,.,CASSDPGMNTEAFF,TGCGCCAGCAGTGATCCGGGAATGAACACTGAAGCTTTCTTT
TRBJ1-3,TRBV2,.,.,CARARQGSTGRNTIYF,TGTGCCAGAGCCCGGCAGGGGTCGACTGGTCGAAACACCATATATTTT
TRBJ1-4,TRBV6-1,.,TRBD1,CASSGSPGQGLEKLFF,TGTGCCAGCAGTGGCTCACCGGGACAGGGGTTAGAAAAACTGTTTTTT
TRBJ2-1,TRBV7-3,.,.,CASSPQGGSYNEQFF,TGTGCCAGCAGCCCCCAGGGTGGCTCCTACAATGAGCAGTTCTTC
TRBJ1-5,TRBV3-1/TRBV3-2,.,.,CASSQWGLSNQPQHF,TGTGCCAGCAGCCAATGGGGGCTAAGCAATCAGCCCCAGCATTTT
TRBJ1-1,TRBV7-2,.,.,CASSPPGGRRFIAFF,TGTGCCAGCAGCCCTCCCGGGGGGCGGCGGTTTATAGCTTTCTTT
TRBJ2-7,TRBV11-2,.,TRBD1,CASSLSRDSSYEQYF,TGTGCCAGCAGCTTAAGTAGGGACAGCTCCTACGAGCAGTACTTC
TRBJ1-2,TRBV10-3,.,.,CAISESPPVPHRGYTF,TGTGCCATCAGTGAGTCGCCCCCGGTCCCCCACCGTGGCTACACCTTC
TRBJ1-3,TRBV18,.,.,CASSPKQGTTGNTIYF,TGTGCCAGCTCACCAAAGCAGGGGACAACTGGAAACACCATATATTTT
TRBJ1-5,TRBV7-9,.,.,CASSYGWSNQPQHF,TGTGCCAGCAGCTACGGGTGGTCTAATCAGCCCCAGCATTTT
TRBJ1-1,TRBV5-1,.,.,CASSLVGGFTEAFF,TGCGCCAGCAGCTTGGTCGGGGGTTTCACTGAAGCTTTCTTT
TRBJ1-2,TRBV5-5,.,TRBD1,CASSSRQGSPRF,TGTGCCAGCAGCTCCCGACAGGGATCCCCTCGCTTC
TRBJ2-5,TRBV29-1,.,TRBD1,CSFTQGPRWETQYF,TGCAGCTTTACACAGGGGCCCCGTTGGGAGACCCAGTACTTC
TRBJ2-1,TRBV7-6,.,TRBD1,CASSSPDRGHEQFF,TGTGCCAGCAGCTCCCCGGACAGGGGGCATGAGCAGTTCTTC
TRBJ1-4,TRBV9,.,.,CASSETVLNEKLFF,TGTGCCAGCAGCGAGACAGTCCTGAATGAAAAACTGTTTTTT
TRBJ1-4,TRBV12-3/TRBV12-4,.,.,CASSYSGEKLFF,TGTGCCAGCAGTTACTCAGGTGAAAAACTGTTTTTT
TRBJ2-7,TRBV18,.,TRBD1,CASSPNRQGHYEQYF,TGTGCCAGCTCACCAAATAGACAGGGACACTACGAGCAGTACTTC
TRBJ1-1,TRBV2,.,.,CASRRGGTEAFF,TGTGCCAGCAGGAGGGGGGGCACTGAAGCTTTCTTT
TRBJ2-1,TRBV29-1,.,.,CSVEGGGAHYNEQFF,TGCAGCGTTGAAGGTGGGGGGGCTCATTACAATGAGCAGTTCTTC
TRBJ2-1,TRBV11-2,once,.,CASSLVAGGVGGNNEQFF,TGTGCCAGCAGCTTAGTAGCTGGAGGGGTGGGAGGAAACAATGAGCAGTTCTTC